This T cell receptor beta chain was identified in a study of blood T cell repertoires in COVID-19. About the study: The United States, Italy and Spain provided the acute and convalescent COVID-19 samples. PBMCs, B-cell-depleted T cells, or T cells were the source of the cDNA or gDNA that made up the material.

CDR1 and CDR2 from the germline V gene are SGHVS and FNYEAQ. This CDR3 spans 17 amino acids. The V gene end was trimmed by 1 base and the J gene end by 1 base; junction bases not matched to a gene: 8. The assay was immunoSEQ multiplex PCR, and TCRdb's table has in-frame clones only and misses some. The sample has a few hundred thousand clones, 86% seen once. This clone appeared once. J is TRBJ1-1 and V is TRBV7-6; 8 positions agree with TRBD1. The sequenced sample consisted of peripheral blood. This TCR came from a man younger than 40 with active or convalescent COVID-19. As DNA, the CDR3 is TGTGCCAGCAGCTTAGTGGGGCAGGGGGCAGGGAACACTGAAGCTTTCTTT. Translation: CASSLVGQGAGNTEAFF.